Below are 30 T cell receptor beta chains sequenced from a single sample in a study of T cell changes during pregnancy in multiple sclerosis. Generated by immunoSEQ multiplex PCR, the TCRdb table keeps only in-frame clones and is missing some. Of tens of thousands of clones in the sample, about nine tenths are singletons; the top ten hold about 1%. Sample: peripheral blood, taken after pregnancy. The receptors originated from a female donor in good health, enrolled as a control in a pregnancy study.

The chain joins TRBV7-2 to TRBJ1-2; maybe TRBD1 (6 bases). Germline lookup yields CDR1 SGHTA and CDR2 FQGNSA. The CDR3 is 15 amino acids. V was shortened by 5 bases and J by 2 bases, with 15 bases between the two germline ends. CDR3 nucleotides: TGTGCCAGCAGCCTTTGGGAGGGGGGGAACTATGGCTACACCTTC. It is translated as CASSLWEGGNYGYTF.

The chain recombines TRBV6-1 with TRBJ2-2, with unresolved D. V lost 2 bases and J 7 bases, leaving 8 bases between the germline ends. CDR1 is MNHNS, CDR2 SASEGT, per germline. The CDR3 contains 13 residues. The CDR3 loop is CASSESENGELFF. CDR3 bases: TGTGCCAGCAGTGAATCGGAGAACGGGGAGCTGTTTTTT.

The rearrangement joins TRBV11-2 to TRBJ1-5, with 7 bases lining up with TRBD1. The CDR3 totals 13 residues. The germline V gene encodes CDR1 SGHAT and CDR2 FQNNGV. The V and J ends lost 5 bases and 5 bases, in that order; junction bases with no gene match: 3. The CDR3 loop is CASSRDSHQPQHF. Here the CDR3 DNA reads TGTGCCAGCAGCCGGGACAGTCATCAGCCCCAGCATTTT.

V and J are TRBV6-1 and TRBJ2-7; the D gene is possibly TRBD2 (7 bases). Germline-derived CDR1 and CDR2 are MNHNS and SASEGT. This CDR3 comprises 17 residues. Trimming pared 4 bases from V and 0 bases from J, leaving 19 bases between. The CDR3 DNA reads TGTGCCAGCAGTGTCTACCCCGGGGGGCCCATCTCCTACGAGCAGTACTTC. Encoded protein: CASSVYPGGPISYEQYF.

This clone was observed a handful of times. The chain is built from TRBV6-4 and TRBJ2-3, with 8 nucleotides matching TRBD2. The V and J ends lost 0 bases and 0 bases, in that order; junction bases with no gene match: 2. CDR1 is MRHNA, CDR2 SNTAGT, per germline. This CDR3 contains 16 residues. Here the CDR3 reads CASSDSAGGSTDTQYF. The CDR3 DNA reads TGTGCCAGCAGTGACTCGGCGGGAGGAAGCACAGATACGCAGTATTTT.

The CDR3 reads CASSLVDSGGSPLHF. In DNA form, the CDR3 reads TGTGCCAGCAGCTTAGTGGACAGCGGAGGTTCACCCCTCCACTTT. The gene calls are TRBV7-6 and TRBJ1-6; possible D gene TRBD1, 6 bases. CDR1 and CDR2 from the germline V gene are SGHVS and FNYEAQ. With 1 base removed from V and 9 bases from J, the gap between germline ends came to 13 bases. This CDR3 comprises 15 residues. Using reference TRBV7-6 and TRBJ1-6 for the parts outside the CDR3, the full variable domain is GAGVSQSPRYKVTKRGQDVALRCDPISGHVSLYWYRQALGQGPEFLTYFNYEAQQDKSGLPNDRFSAERPEGSISTLTIQRTEQRDSAMYRCASSLVDSGGSPLHFGNGTRLTVT.

This clone has only a few counts. The rearrangement links TRBV6-1 to TRBJ1-6; no clear D. V was shortened by 6 bases and J by 12 bases, with 15 bases between the two germline ends. Germline V gene sequence: CDR1 MNHNS, CDR2 SASEGT. The CDR3 has 13 amino acids. CDR3 in DNA: TGTGCCAGCAGCTCCGCCCCGGGAGTACCCCTCCACTTT. This gives the protein CASSSAPGVPLHF.

The genes are TRBV21-1 and TRBJ1-1; TRBD1 reflects the table's D call only, with no check against the DNA. TRBV21-1 represents a pseudogene. This CDR3 is 15 amino acids long. The CDR3 sequence is CASSKVEGAGTEAFF. The DNA for the CDR3 is TGTGCCAGCAGCAAAGTGGAGGGGGCGGGCACTGAAGCTTTCTTT.

The rearrangement uses TRBV15 and TRBJ1-4; no clear D. Trimming removed 0 bases at V and 4 bases at J, with 9 bases between. The CDR3 is made up of 15 amino acids. Germline V gene lookup returns CDR1 LNHNV and CDR2 YYDKDF (reference sequence). The CDR3 loop reads CATSRDSPSNEKLFF. CDR3 DNA sequence: TGTGCCACCAGCAGAGATTCCCCGAGTAATGAAAAACTGTTTTTT.

J is TRBJ2-7 and V is TRBV11-2, with 7 bases fitting TRBD1. V trimming: 3 bases; J trimming: 5 bases; junction bases outside the gene matches: 4. CDR1 and CDR2 from the germline V gene are SGHAT and FQNNGV. This CDR3 is built from 13 residues. CDR3 DNA sequence: TGTGCCAGCAGCTTGGGACAGCCGAACGAGCAGTACTTC. This encodes CASSLGQPNEQYF. Filled out from reference TRBV11-2 and TRBJ2-7, the complete variable domain reads EAGVAQSPRYKIIEKRQSVAFWCNPISGHATLYWYQQILGQGPKLLIQFQNNGVVDDSQLPKDRFSAERLKGVDSTLKIQPAKLEDSAVYLCASSLGQPNEQYFGPGTRLTVT.

V and J are TRBV19 and TRBJ2-7; 7 bases match TRBD1. The CDR3 runs to 14 residues. J lost 4 bases, V lost 2 bases, and 5 bases had no gene match. The V gene's germline CDR1 is LNHDA and CDR2 SQIVND (reference sequence). The CDR3, as DNA: TGTGCCAGTAGTATAAACAGGGGAAGGTACGAGCAGTACTTC. Protein: CASSINRGRYEQYF.

DNA for the CDR3: TGTGCCAGCTCACCACCGGGACAGGGGGCAGCAGATACGCAGTATTTT. Residues: CASSPPGQGAADTQYF. The rearrangement links TRBV18 to TRBJ2-3; 12 bases line up with TRBD1. Germline trimming cut 0 bases from V and 4 bases from J; bases unmatched to any gene: 2. This CDR3 is built from 16 residues. CDR1 and CDR2 (germline): KGHSH, LQKENI.

The chain couples TRBV27 to TRBJ2-1; possible D gene TRBD1, 5 bases. Germline V gene lookup returns CDR1 MNHEY and CDR2 SMNVEV (reference sequence). The V end lost 6 bases, the J end lost 4 bases, and 7 bases lay between the germline ends. The CDR3 is 12 residues long. The CDR3 DNA reads as TGTGCCAGCAGCCGACAGTACAATGAGCAGTTCTTC. Protein sequence: CASSRQYNEQFF.

The chain couples TRBV5-1 to TRBJ2-3; D gene uncertain. Germline V CDR1 and CDR2: SGHRS, YFSETQ. The CDR3 spans 16 residues. V lost 2 bases, J lost 0 bases, and 13 bases lay in between. The chain's CDR3 is CASSLPERPSTDTQYF. CDR3 in DNA: TGCGCCAGCAGCTTACCGGAGAGGCCCAGCACAGATACGCAGTATTTT.

V usage is TRBV18 and J usage is TRBJ1-4; TRBD1 is a possible D gene (6 bases). CDR3 size: 18 residues. Germline values: CDR1 KGHSH, CDR2 LQKENI. The V end lost 1 base, the J end lost 0 bases, and 15 bases lay between the germline ends. The chain's CDR3 is CASSPRRQAYATNEKLFF. DNA for the CDR3: TGTGCCAGCTCACCACGCAGACAGGCGTATGCAACTAATGAAAAACTGTTTTTT.

The J gene is TRBJ1-2, the V gene TRBV6-5; 7 nucleotides align to TRBD1. This CDR3 has 16 amino acids. Germline CDR1 is MNHEY and CDR2 is SVGAGI. The junction had 8 bases not matched to a gene; V was cut back by 1 base and J by 3 bases. The CDR3 reads CASSYFPRTGYYGYTF. The CDR3 region has the DNA TGTGCCAGCAGTTACTTTCCCCGGACAGGTTACTATGGCTACACCTTC.

The rearrangement links TRBV19 to TRBJ2-1, with TRBD2 matching 7 bases. CDR1 and CDR2 from the germline V gene are LNHDA and SQIVND (reference sequence). Unmatched junction bases numbered 9, after V lost 0 bases and J lost 7 bases. This CDR3 contains 16 residues. Written as DNA, the CDR3 is TGTGCCAGTAGTATAGAAGGGACTACCTTGCTGAATGAGCAGTTCTTC. Protein sequence: CASSIEGTTLLNEQFF. Full variable domain (rest looked up from reference TRBV19 and TRBJ2-1): DGGITQSPKYLFRKEGQNVTLSCEQNLNHDAMYWYRQDPGQGLRLIYYSQIVNDFQKGDIAEGYSVSREKKESFPLTVTSAQKNPTAFYLCASSIEGTTLLNEQFFGPGTRLTVL.

The chain joins TRBV10-3 to TRBJ1-5, with 7 bases identical to TRBD1. Germline CDR1 and CDR2: ENHRY and SYGVKD. There are 14 residues in the CDR3. V was clipped by 7 bases and J by 7 bases; unmatched bases: 10. The chain's CDR3 is CAIKGTGEYQPQHF. CDR3 nucleotide sequence: TGTGCCATCAAGGGAACAGGGGAATACCAGCCCCAGCATTTT.

The gene calls are TRBV5-6 and TRBJ1-5, with 9 positions matching TRBD1. Trimming took 4 bases from V and 0 from J; bases not matched to a gene: 8. CDR1 SGHDT and CDR2 YYEEEE come from the germline V gene. This CDR3 is 17 amino acids long. The CDR3 nucleotides are TGTGCCAGCAGCGATGGACAGGGGTTCTATAGCAATCAGCCCCAGCATTTT. Its translation: CASSDGQGFYSNQPQHF.

The gene calls are TRBV6-4 and TRBJ2-1; 8 positions match TRBD1. This CDR3 has 16 residues. Germline V gene sequence: CDR1 MRHNA, CDR2 SNTAGT. The V segment lost 0 bases and the J segment 8 bases; nucleotides outside the gene matches: 9. DNA for the CDR3: TGTGCCAGCAGTGACTCGGTCGGACAGGGCCGCGATGAGCAGTTCTTC. It codes for CASSDSVGQGRDEQFF.

This sequence joins TRBV9 and TRBJ1-4; 8 bases are a match to TRBD1. V was pared by 3 bases and J by 7 bases, with 8 bases of the junction left unmatched. CDR3 length: 15 residues. Germline CDR1 SGDLS, CDR2 YYNGEE. The CDR3 DNA sequence: TGTGCCAGCAGCGCAGACAGGGGTGGGAGTGAAAAACTGTTTTTT. It translates to CASSADRGGSEKLFF.

The V and J genes are TRBV11-2 and TRBJ1-1; no clear D. Germline V gene lookup returns CDR1 SGHAT and CDR2 FQNNGV. The CDR3 is 13 residues long. Trimming stripped 7 bases from V and 4 bases from J, with 13 bases between. Here the CDR3 reads CASNGLRVTEAFF. The CDR3 DNA sequence: TGTGCCAGCAACGGACTGAGGGTCACTGAAGCTTTCTTT.

In its sample, this clone was seen a few times. DNA for the CDR3: TGTGCCAGCAGTCCCGCGACTAGCGGGAGTCCCGACACCGGGGAGCTGTTTTTT. Translation gives CASSPATSGSPDTGELFF. The chain combines TRBV6-4 with TRBJ2-2; TRBD2 aligns across 12 bases. This CDR3 comprises 18 residues. Germline V gene data show CDR1 as MRHNA and CDR2 as SNTAGT. The junction had 10 bases not matched to a gene; V was cut back by 5 bases and J by 3 bases.

V usage is TRBV28 and J usage is TRBJ1-4, with D possibly matching TRBD1 (5 bases). V was clipped by 7 bases and J by 4 bases, with 22 bases between them. The CDR3 totals 17 residues. The germline V gene has CDR1 MDHEN and CDR2 SYDVKM. In DNA, the CDR3 is TGTGCCAGCATAAGGGGTGATGCACTCGGATATAATGAAAAACTGTTTTTT. Its protein product is CASIRGDALGYNEKLFF.

This rearrangement joins TRBV6-6 to TRBJ1-1, with a possible D match to TRBD1 (5 bases). Germline V gives CDR1 MNHNY, CDR2 SVGAGI (reference sequence). CDR3 length: 15 amino acids. Trimming took 0 bases from V and 4 from J, leaving 12 bases between them. The CDR3 loop is CASSYSGGAGTEAFF. CDR3 DNA sequence: TGTGCCAGCAGTTACTCGGGAGGGGCGGGCACTGAAGCTTTCTTT.

The CDR3 protein is CASGLSRGQENGELFF. CDR3 nucleotide sequence: TGTGCCAGCGGGTTATCTCGGGGACAGGAAAACGGGGAGCTGTTTTTT. V usage is TRBV27 and J usage is TRBJ2-2, with 8 positions matching TRBD1. Germline loops: CDR1 MNHEY, CDR2 SMNVEV (reference sequence). J gave up 7 bases and V 8 bases, and 15 bases lay outside the gene matches. The CDR3 has 16 amino acids.

The chain employs TRBV7-8 and TRBJ2-1; TRBD2 aligns across 11 bases. V lost 7 bases, J lost 10 bases, and 12 bases stayed unmatched. The CDR3 covers 15 residues. Germline V gene lookup returns CDR1 SGHVS and CDR2 FQNEAQ. CDR3 DNA: TGTGCCAGCATCCTTACTAGCGGGGGCCCTAGGGAGCAGTTCTTC. This codes for CASILTSGGPREQFF. Using reference TRBV7-8 and TRBJ2-1 for the parts outside the CDR3, the full variable domain is GAGVSQSPRYKVAKRGQDVALRCDPISGHVSLFWYQQALGQGPEFLTYFQNEAQLDKSGLPSDRFFAERPEGSVSTLKIQRTQQEDSAVYLCASILTSGGPREQFFGPGTRLTVL.

This clone was observed a handful of times. V is TRBV6-6 and J is TRBJ2-2; D not resolved. V was pared by 3 bases and J by 6 bases, with 5 bases between. Germline CDR1 and CDR2: MNHNY and SVGAGI (reference sequence). There are 12 residues in the CDR3. CDR3: CASSYRPGELFF. The CDR3 DNA reads TGTGCCAGCAGTTATCGTCCCGGGGAGCTGTTTTTT.

This clone was seen just once. The chain employs TRBV15 and TRBJ1-4, with TRBD1 identical over 8 bases. The germline CDR1 and CDR2 sequences are LNHNV and YYDKDF (reference sequence). The CDR3 is 15 amino acids. The trim removed 5 bases at V and 6 bases at J, leaving 8 bases unmatched. CDR3 region: CATSFKDREDEKLFF. CDR3 DNA sequence: TGTGCCACCAGCTTCAAGGACAGGGAGGATGAAAAACTGTTTTTT.

This sequence joins TRBV6-1 and TRBJ1-2; no firm D call. The germline CDR1 and CDR2 sequences are MNHNS and SASEGT. Trimming stripped 8 bases from V and 2 bases from J, with 18 bases between. The CDR3 runs 15 residues. The CDR3 coding sequence is TGTGCCAGCCTCGAAAAGCCCGGGAGAAACTATGGCTACACCTTC. Translating it yields CASLEKPGRNYGYTF.